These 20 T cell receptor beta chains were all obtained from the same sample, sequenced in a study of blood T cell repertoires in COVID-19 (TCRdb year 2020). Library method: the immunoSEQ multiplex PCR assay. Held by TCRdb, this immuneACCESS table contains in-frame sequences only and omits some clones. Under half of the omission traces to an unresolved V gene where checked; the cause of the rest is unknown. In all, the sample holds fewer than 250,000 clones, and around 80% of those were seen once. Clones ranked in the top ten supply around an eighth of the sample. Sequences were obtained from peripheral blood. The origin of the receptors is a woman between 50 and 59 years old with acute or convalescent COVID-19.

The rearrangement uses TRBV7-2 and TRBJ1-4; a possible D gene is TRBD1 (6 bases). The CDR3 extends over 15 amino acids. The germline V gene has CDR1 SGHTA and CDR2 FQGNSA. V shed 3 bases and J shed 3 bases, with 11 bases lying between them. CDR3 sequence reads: CASSFTGPPNEKLFF. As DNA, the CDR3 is TGTGCCAGCAGCTTTACAGGGCCACCTAATGAAAAACTGTTTTTT.

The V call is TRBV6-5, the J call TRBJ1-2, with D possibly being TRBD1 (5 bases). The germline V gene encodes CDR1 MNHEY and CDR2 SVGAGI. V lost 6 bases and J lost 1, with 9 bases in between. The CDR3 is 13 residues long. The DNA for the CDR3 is TGTGCCAGCAGAGTTGACAGTAACTATGGCTACACCTTC. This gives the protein CASRVDSNYGYTF.

The CDR3 coding sequence is TGCGCCAGCAGCCGACTAGCGGGGGGCCATGAGCAGTTCTTC. This encodes CASSRLAGGHEQFF. This chain joins TRBV4-1 and TRBJ2-1; TRBD2 agrees at 13 bases. V lost 4 bases and J lost 8; bases outside the gene matches: 2. Germline-derived CDR1 and CDR2 are MGHRA and YSYEKL. This CDR3 contains 14 residues.

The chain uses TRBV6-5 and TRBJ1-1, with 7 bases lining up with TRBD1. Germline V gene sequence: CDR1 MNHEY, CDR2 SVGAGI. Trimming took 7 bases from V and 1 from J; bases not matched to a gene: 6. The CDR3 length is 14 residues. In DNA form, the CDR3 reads TGTGCCAGCATCATAGGGGGCAGGAACACTGAAGCTTTCTTT. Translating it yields CASIIGGRNTEAFF.

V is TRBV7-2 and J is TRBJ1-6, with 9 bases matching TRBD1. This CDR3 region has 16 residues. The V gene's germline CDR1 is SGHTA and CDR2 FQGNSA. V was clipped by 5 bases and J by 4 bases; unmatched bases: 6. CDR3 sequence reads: CASSPETGGYNSPLHF. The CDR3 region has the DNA TGTGCCAGCAGCCCCGAGACAGGGGGTTATAATTCACCCCTCCACTTT.

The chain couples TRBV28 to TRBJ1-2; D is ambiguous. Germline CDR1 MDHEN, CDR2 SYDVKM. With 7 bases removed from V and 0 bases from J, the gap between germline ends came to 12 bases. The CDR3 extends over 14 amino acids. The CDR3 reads CASKVGGANYGYTF. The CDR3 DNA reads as TGTGCCAGCAAAGTAGGAGGTGCTAACTATGGCTACACCTTC.

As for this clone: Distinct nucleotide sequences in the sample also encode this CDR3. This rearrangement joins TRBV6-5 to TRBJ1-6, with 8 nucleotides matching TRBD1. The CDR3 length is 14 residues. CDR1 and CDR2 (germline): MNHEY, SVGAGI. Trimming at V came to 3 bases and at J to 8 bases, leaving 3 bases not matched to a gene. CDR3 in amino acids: CASSYLQGDSPLHF. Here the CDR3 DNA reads TGTGCCAGCAGTTATTTACAGGGGGATTCACCCCTCCACTTT.

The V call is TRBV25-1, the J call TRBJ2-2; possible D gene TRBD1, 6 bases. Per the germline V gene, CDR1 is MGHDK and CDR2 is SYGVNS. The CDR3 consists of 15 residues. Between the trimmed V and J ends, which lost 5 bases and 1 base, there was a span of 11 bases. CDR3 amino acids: CASSKGGLNTGELFF. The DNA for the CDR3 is TGTGCCAGCAGTAAAGGGGGTTTGAACACCGGGGAGCTGTTTTTT.

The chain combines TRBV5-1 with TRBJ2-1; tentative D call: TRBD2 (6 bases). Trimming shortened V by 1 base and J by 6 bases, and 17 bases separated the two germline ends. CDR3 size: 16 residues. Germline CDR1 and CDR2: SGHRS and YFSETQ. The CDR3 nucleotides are TGCGCCAGCAGCTTGCCAGGTTCCTCAGCGGGCAATGAGCAGTTCTTC. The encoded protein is CASSLPGSSAGNEQFF.

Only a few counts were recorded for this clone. The CDR3 spells CASRNTGGLEKLFF. The CDR3 DNA is TGTGCCAGCAGGAACACAGGGGGGTTGGAAAAACTGTTTTTT. The chain employs TRBV6-1 and TRBJ1-4; 8 nucleotides match TRBD1. The germline CDR1 and CDR2 sequences are MNHNS and SASEGT. The CDR3 is 14 residues long. V shed 6 bases, J shed 8 bases, and the junction held 8 bases outside the gene matches.

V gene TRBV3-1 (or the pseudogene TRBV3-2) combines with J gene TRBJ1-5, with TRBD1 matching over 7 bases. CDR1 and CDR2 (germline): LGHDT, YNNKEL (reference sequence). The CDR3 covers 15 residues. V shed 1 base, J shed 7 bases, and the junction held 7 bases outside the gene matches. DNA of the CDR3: TGTGCCAGCAGCCAAGGGAGAGGGGGCGGACAGCCCCAGCATTTT. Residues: CASSQGRGGGQPQHF.

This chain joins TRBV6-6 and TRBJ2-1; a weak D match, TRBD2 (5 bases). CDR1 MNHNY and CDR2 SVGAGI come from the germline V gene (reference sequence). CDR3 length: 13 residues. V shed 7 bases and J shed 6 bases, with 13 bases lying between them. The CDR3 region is CASTPSLSNEQFF. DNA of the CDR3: TGTGCCAGCACCCCTAGCTTAAGCAATGAGCAGTTCTTC.

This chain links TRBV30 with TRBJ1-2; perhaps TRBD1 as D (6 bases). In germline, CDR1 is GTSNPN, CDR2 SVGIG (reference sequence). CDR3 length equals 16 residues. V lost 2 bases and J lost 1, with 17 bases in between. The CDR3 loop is CAWSPPYGQLNYGYTF. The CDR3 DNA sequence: TGTGCCTGGAGTCCCCCCTATGGACAGCTTAACTATGGCTACACCTTC.

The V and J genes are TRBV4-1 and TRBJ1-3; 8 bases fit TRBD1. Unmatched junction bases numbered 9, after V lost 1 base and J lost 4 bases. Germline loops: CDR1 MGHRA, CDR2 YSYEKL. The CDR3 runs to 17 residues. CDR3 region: CASSQGTGHHFGNTIYF. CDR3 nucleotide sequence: TGCGCCAGCAGCCAAGGGACAGGGCATCATTTCGGAAACACCATATATTTT.

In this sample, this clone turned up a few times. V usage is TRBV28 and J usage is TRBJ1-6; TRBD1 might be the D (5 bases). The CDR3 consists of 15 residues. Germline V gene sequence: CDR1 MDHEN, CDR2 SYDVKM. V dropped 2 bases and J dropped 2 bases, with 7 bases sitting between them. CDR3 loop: CASSLQGTYNSPLHF. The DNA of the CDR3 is TGTGCCAGCAGTTTACAGGGCACCTATAATTCACCCCTCCACTTT. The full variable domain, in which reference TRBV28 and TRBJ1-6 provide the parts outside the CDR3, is DVKVTQSSRYLVKRTGEKVFLECVQDMDHENMFWYRQDPGLGLRLIYFSYDVKMKEKGDIPEGYSVSREKKERFSLILESASTNQTSMYLCASSLQGTYNSPLHFGNGTRLTVT.

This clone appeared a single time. The CDR3 DNA reads as TGTGCCTGGAGTGTACCGCGGGGTGGCTACACCTTC. Protein product: CAWSVPRGGYTF. This chain links TRBV30 with TRBJ1-2; D is undetermined. The V end lost 0 bases, the J end lost 7 bases, and 9 bases lay between the germline ends. Looked up from germline, CDR1 is GTSNPN and CDR2 is SVGIG (reference sequence). This CDR3 has 12 amino acids.

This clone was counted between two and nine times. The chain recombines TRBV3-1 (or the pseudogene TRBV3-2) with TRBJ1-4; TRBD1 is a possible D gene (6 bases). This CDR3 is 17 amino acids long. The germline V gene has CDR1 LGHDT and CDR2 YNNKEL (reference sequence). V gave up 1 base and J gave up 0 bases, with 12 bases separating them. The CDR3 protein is CASSQVGGGATNEKLFF. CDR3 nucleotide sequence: TGTGCCAGCAGCCAAGTTGGGGGCGGCGCAACTAATGAAAAACTGTTTTTT.

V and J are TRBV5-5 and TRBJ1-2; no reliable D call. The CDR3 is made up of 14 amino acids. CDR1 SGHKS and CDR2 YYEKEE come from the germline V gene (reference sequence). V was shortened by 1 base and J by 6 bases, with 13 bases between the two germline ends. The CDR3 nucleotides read TGTGCCAGCAGCTTGTGGGCTCCGGGGAATGGCTACACCTTC. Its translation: CASSLWAPGNGYTF. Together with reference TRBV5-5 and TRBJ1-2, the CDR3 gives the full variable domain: DAGVTQSPTHLIKTRGQQVTLRCSPISGHKSVSWYQQVLGQGPQFIFQYYEKEERGRGNFPDRFSARQFPNYSSELNVNALLLGDSALYLCASSLWAPGNGYTFGSGTRLTVV.

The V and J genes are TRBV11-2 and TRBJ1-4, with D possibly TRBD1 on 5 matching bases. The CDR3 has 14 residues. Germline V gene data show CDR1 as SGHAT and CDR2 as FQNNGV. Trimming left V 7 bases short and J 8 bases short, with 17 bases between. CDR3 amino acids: CASTPGGRPEKLFF. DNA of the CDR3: TGTGCCAGCACCCCGGGGGGGAGGCCAGAAAAACTGTTTTTT. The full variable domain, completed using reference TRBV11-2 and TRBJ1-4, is EAGVAQSPRYKIIEKRQSVAFWCNPISGHATLYWYQQILGQGPKLLIQFQNNGVVDDSQLPKDRFSAERLKGVDSTLKIQPAKLEDSAVYLCASTPGGRPEKLFFGSGTQLSVL.

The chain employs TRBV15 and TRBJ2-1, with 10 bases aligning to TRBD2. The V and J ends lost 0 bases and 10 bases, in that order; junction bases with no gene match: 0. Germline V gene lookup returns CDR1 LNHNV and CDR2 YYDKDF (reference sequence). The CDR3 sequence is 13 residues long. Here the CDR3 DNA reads TGTGCCACCAGCAGAGAACTAGCGGGAGAGCAGTTCTTC. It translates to CATSRELAGEQFF. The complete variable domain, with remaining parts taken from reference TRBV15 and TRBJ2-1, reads DAMVIQNPRYQVTQFGKPVTLSCSQTLNHNVMYWYQQKSSQAPKLLFHYYDKDFNNEADTPDNFQSRRPNTSFCFLDIRSPGLGDTAMYLCATSRELAGEQFFGPGTRLTVL.